This T cell receptor beta chain is drawn from a study of cytomegalovirus exposure and HLA in healthy donors. The PCR made use of 60 Vbeta and 13 Jbeta primers. Method: immunoSEQ multiplex PCR; TCRdb's copy keeps in-frame clones and lacks some. The sample consists of some 190,000 clones, 60% to 80% of them appearing once. Germline CDR1 SQVTM, CDR2 ANQGSEA. The CDR3 spans 19 residues. With V trimmed by 3 bases and J by 3 bases, 19 bases remained unmatched. This chain connects TRBV29-1 to TRBJ2-1; 8 nucleotides line up with TRBD2. This receptor was taken from a woman under 30 in good health and CMV-seronegative. Sequenced: PBMCs. In DNA, the CDR3 is TGCAGCGTTGATACCCAAAGCTCGCGGGAGGCCTCTTTCTACAATGAGCAGTTCTTC. Protein: CSVDTQSSREASFYNEQFF.